This TCR beta chain was documented in a study of cytomegalovirus exposure and HLA in healthy donors. The study's findings and limits: Other equally common chains were less clonally expanded than HLA-associated TCR beta chains, a later analysis showed. A later examination showed that TCR association rates differed by HLA locus, with DRB1 most and HLA-C fewest. The authors reported that TCR beta sequences could predict HLA-A and HLA-B alleles. These predictions were accurate for most subjects in the first cohort.

This CDR3 comprises 14 residues. The germline CDR1 and CDR2 sequences are MNHEY and SVGAGI. J was trimmed by 7 bases and V by 6 bases; bases with no gene match: 6. Amplification used 60 Vbeta primers and 13 Jbeta primers. The method was immunoSEQ multiplex PCR; TCRdb's version includes in-frame clones alone and lacks a portion of them. The data hold some 160,000 clones, with 60% to 85% observed a single time. Notes on this clone: Its antigen is not known. No conserved phenylalanine or tryptophan ends this CDR3, so it is likely a read error.

The source is a man aged 50 or older in good health and CMV-seropositive. The sample was PBMCs. The gene calls are TRBV6-5 and TRBJ1-2, with 12 bases fitting TRBD1. The CDR3 sequence: CASSRDRGLGGYTL. The CDR3 nucleotides are TGTGCCAGCAGCCGGGACAGGGGGCTTGGTGGCTACACCCTC.